This passage covers 11 T cell receptor beta chains from one sample sequenced in a study of early T cells in non-severe SARS-CoV-2 infection. In TCRdb, the 5' RACE reads were re-called with MiXCR into one record per CDR3 protein. The sample shows roughly 80,000 distinct CDR3 sequences, over 12% of them seen only once. Sequencing used whole blood. Source of these receptors: an adult who was a healthcare worker with PCR-confirmed SARS-CoV-2 infection or an uninfected control (not recorded which).

This clonotype has ten or more counts. The chain uses TRBV20-1 and TRBJ2-7; TRBD2 matches at 7 bases. This CDR3 spans 14 amino acids. V gave up 6 bases and J gave up 5 bases; unmatched junction bases: 13. Germline CDR1 is DFQATT and CDR2 is SNEGSKA (reference sequence). The CDR3 DNA reads TGCAGTGCCAACTCCCTAGCGGAGAGGGACGAGCAGTACTTC. This encodes CSANSLAERDEQYF.

J is TRBJ2-5 and V is TRBV30, with 7 bases that match TRBD2. CDR1 GTSNPN and CDR2 SVGIG come from the germline V gene (reference sequence). The CDR3 consists of 15 residues. The V gene end was trimmed by 2 bases and the J gene end by 5 bases; junction bases not matched to a gene: 11. The CDR3 DNA reads TGTGCCTGGAGTCTTTCTGTGGGGGGAGGGGAGACCCAGTACTTC. Translating it yields CAWSLSVGGGETQYF.

The chain is built from TRBV29-1 and TRBJ2-7, with D perhaps matching TRBD1 or TRBD2 (6 bases each). With 0 bases removed from V and 2 bases from J, the gap between germline ends came to 11 bases. The CDR3 has 14 residues. Per germline, CDR1 SQVTM and CDR2 ANQGSEA. CDR3 sequence: CSVEEVGGTYEQYF. The CDR3 region has the DNA TGCAGCGTTGAAGAGGTAGGGGGGACCTACGAGCAGTACTTC.

The chain joins TRBV27 to TRBJ2-7; TRBD2 matches 7 bases. With V trimmed by 0 bases and J by 0 bases, 5 bases remained unmatched. Germline loops: CDR1 MNHEY, CDR2 SMNVEV (reference sequence). There are 16 residues in the CDR3. CDR3 coding DNA: TGTGCCAGCAGTTTATCCTATAGCGGGTTCTCCTACGAGCAGTACTTC. Translating gives CASSLSYSGFSYEQYF.

This chain's CDR3 is CASSLVGTGSDTQYF. The CDR3 DNA reads TGTGCCAGCAGCTTAGTAGGGACAGGATCAGATACGCAGTATTTT. This rearrangement joins TRBV11-1 to TRBJ2-3, with 8 bases lining up with TRBD1. The V gene's germline CDR1 is SGHAT and CDR2 FQDESV (reference sequence). J gave up 4 bases and V 1 base, and 4 bases lay outside the gene matches. CDR3 length: 15 residues.

V usage is TRBV12-5 and J usage is TRBJ1-2; D gene uncertain. Germline CDR1 and CDR2: LGHNT and FRNRAP. CDR3 size: 13 residues. The germline V and J ends were trimmed by 1 base and 7 bases, with 10 bases remaining between them. This chain's CDR3 is CASGLELSRGYTF. The CDR3 coding sequence is TGTGCTAGTGGTTTGGAGTTGTCGCGTGGCTACACCTTC.

This chain uses TRBV2 with TRBJ2-1; D is unresolved. Germline V gene lookup returns CDR1 SNHLY and CDR2 FYNNEI. Trimming took off 3 bases at V and 6 bases at J, with 6 bases between the two ends. The CDR3 sequence is 12 residues long. This CDR3 reads CASSDDRNEQFF. CDR3 DNA: TGTGCCAGCAGTGACGACCGCAATGAGCAGTTCTTC.

The sample holds many counts of this clonotype. V and J are TRBV5-1 and TRBJ2-7; D is perhaps TRBD1 (5 bases). The CDR3 length is 15 residues. The V end was cut by 0 bases, the J end by 5 bases, with 15 bases between. The germline CDR1 and CDR2 sequences are SGHRS and YFSETQ. CDR3 bases: TGCGCCAGCAGCTTGGATGGACAAGGGGTCCACGAGCAGTACTTC. It translates to CASSLDGQGVHEQYF.

This clonotype has only a few counts. The chain combines TRBV13 with TRBJ2-4; D remains ambiguous. The V gene lost 6 bases and the J gene lost 0 bases, with 9 bases spanning the gap. The germline CDR1 and CDR2 sequences are PRHDT and FYEKMQ (reference sequence). CDR3 length: 14 amino acids. The CDR3 coding sequence is TGTGCCAGCAGTTATCTACTAGCCAAAAACATTCAGTACTTC. Amino acids: CASSYLLAKNIQYF.

In this sample, this clonotype turned up a few times. V gene TRBV19 combines with J gene TRBJ2-7; unclear D gene. Germline loops: CDR1 LNHDA, CDR2 SQIVND (reference sequence). The CDR3 consists of 13 residues. Trimming shortened V by 5 bases and J by 5 bases, and 13 bases separated the two germline ends. The chain's CDR3 is CASSPRPLDEQYF. The DNA for the CDR3 is TGTGCCAGTAGTCCCCGGCCTCTGGACGAGCAGTACTTC.

The table lists this clonotype with a few counts. CDR3 residues: CSASSGRAKEQYF. DNA for the CDR3: TGCAGTGCGAGTAGCGGGAGAGCGAAGGAGCAGTACTTC. The genes are TRBV20-1 and TRBJ2-7, with 9 positions matching TRBD2. This CDR3 has 13 residues. CDR1 and CDR2 from the germline V gene are DFQATT and SNEGSKA (reference sequence). Unmatched junction bases numbered 10, after V lost 6 bases and J lost 7 bases.